The 11 T cell receptor beta chains listed next were all sequenced from one sample in a study of shared clonotypes between healthy human individuals. Profiling relied on immunoSEQ multiplex PCR, and the TCRdb table lists in-frame clones only, not all of them. The data show more than 2 million clones, 95% seen once. The sequencing sample was made of naive CD4+ T cells sorted from blood. Indicated subset: CD45RA+ positively selected. These receptors came from a man between 18 and 35 years old in good health.

The sample holds one count of this clone. The chain links TRBV19 to TRBJ1-5, with TRBD1 as a possible D gene (5 bases). The CDR3 runs 17 residues. The V end lost 5 bases, the J end lost 0 bases, and 17 bases lay between the germline ends. Germline loops: CDR1 LNHDA, CDR2 SQIVND (reference sequence). CDR3 amino acids: CASSSPKKGSSNQPQHF. The CDR3 DNA reads TGTGCCAGTAGTTCTCCAAAAAAGGGGAGTAGCAATCAGCCCCAGCATTTT.

A note on this clone: Other DNA sequences within the sample encode an identical CDR3. The chain employs TRBV6-5 and TRBJ1-5, with 7 bases identical to TRBD1. This CDR3 contains 14 residues. Germline-derived CDR1 and CDR2 are MNHEY and SVGAGI. Trimming took 6 bases from V and 0 from J; bases not matched to a gene: 2. The CDR3 here is CASRRDSSNQPQHF. The CDR3 DNA is TGTGCCAGCAGAAGGGACAGTAGCAATCAGCCCCAGCATTTT.

The J gene is TRBJ2-5, the V gene TRBV5-1; 13 bases fit TRBD2. CDR3 length: 17 amino acids. Germline trimming cut 0 bases from V and 5 bases from J; bases unmatched to any gene: 7. Germline V gives CDR1 SGHRS, CDR2 YFSETQ. This chain's CDR3 is CASSLARTSGSEETQYF. DNA of the CDR3: TGCGCCAGCAGCTTGGCCCGGACTAGCGGGAGTGAGGAGACCCAGTACTTC.

J is TRBJ2-5 and V is TRBV5-5; tentatively, D is TRBD1 (6 bases). Trimming removed 2 bases at V and 4 bases at J, with 18 bases between. Germline CDR1 SGHKS, CDR2 YYEKEE (reference sequence). The length of the CDR3 is 16 residues. The DNA for the CDR3 is TGTGCCAGCAGCTTCAGGCTGGATCCAGGGGTAGAGACCCAGTACTTC. Encoded protein: CASSFRLDPGVETQYF.

The chain has TRBV11-2 and TRBJ2-7; D unresolved. This CDR3 spans 13 amino acids. Germline V gene lookup returns CDR1 SGHAT and CDR2 FQNNGV. V shed 1 base and J shed 3 bases, with 7 bases lying between them. CDR3 nucleotide sequence: TGTGCCAGCAGCTTAGGGGCTAACTACGAGCAGTACTTC. It is translated as CASSLGANYEQYF.

With regard to this clone: This same CDR3 is encoded by further DNA sequences in the sample. V is TRBV10-1 and J is TRBJ2-7; the D call may be TRBD1 or TRBD2 (6 bases each). Trimming took 2 bases from V and 1 from J, leaving 9 bases between them. The CDR3 is made up of 14 amino acids. Germline assignment: CDR1 WNHNN and CDR2 SYGVQD (reference sequence). DNA for the CDR3: TGCGCCAGCAGTGAGGGGGGGCGATCCTACGAGCAGTACTTC. It translates to CASSEGGRSYEQYF.

The chain combines TRBV11-2 with TRBJ2-5; 9 bases line up with TRBD1. Germline V lookup: CDR1 SGHAT, CDR2 FQNNGV. V lost 3 bases and J lost 5; bases outside the gene matches: 10. The CDR3 sequence is 16 residues long. The CDR3 is CASSLGGQGPRETQYF. DNA of the CDR3: TGTGCCAGCAGCTTGGGAGGACAGGGGCCGAGGGAGACCCAGTACTTC.

The chain combines TRBV6-4 with TRBJ1-1, with D uncertain. Germline lookup yields CDR1 MRHNA and CDR2 SNTAGT. The germline V and J ends were trimmed by 4 bases and 5 bases, with 11 bases remaining between them. The CDR3 runs 13 residues. The DNA of the CDR3 is TGTGCCAGCAGTGCTGGGAGGCAGACTGAAGCTTTCTTT. It is translated as CASSAGRQTEAFF.

The chain has TRBV5-4 and TRBJ2-6; 12 nucleotides agree with TRBD1. Germline V gives CDR1 SGHNT, CDR2 YYREEE (reference sequence). The junction had 5 bases not matched to a gene; V was cut back by 4 bases and J by 9 bases. This CDR3 has 15 residues. The CDR3 loop reads CASSPGQGAVNVLTF. The CDR3 DNA reads TGTGCCAGCAGCCCGGGACAGGGGGCTGTCAACGTCCTGACTTTC. Filled out from reference TRBV5-4 and TRBJ2-6, the complete variable domain reads ETGVTQSPTHLIKTRGQQVTLRCSSQSGHNTVSWYQQALGQGPQFIFQYYREEENGRGNFPPRFSGLQFPNYSSELNVNALELDDSALYLCASSPGQGAVNVLTFGAGSRLTVL.

As for this clone: Other DNA sequences from this sample encode an identical CDR3 as well. V and J are TRBV9 and TRBJ2-3, with no clear D. This CDR3 spans 14 amino acids. Germline CDR1 is SGDLS and CDR2 is YYNGEE. V was clipped by 2 bases and J by 0 bases, with 7 bases between them. The CDR3 loop reads CASSVAASTDTQYF. The CDR3 nucleotides read TGTGCCAGCAGCGTGGCGGCAAGCACAGATACGCAGTATTTT.

This rearrangement joins TRBV29-1 to TRBJ2-3, with 9 nucleotides matching TRBD1. V gave up 6 bases and J gave up 4 bases; unmatched junction bases: 14. The CDR3 length is 16 residues. Germline V lookup: CDR1 SQVTM, CDR2 ANQGSEA. The CDR3 reads CSVGTGFLGLADTQYF. Here the CDR3 DNA reads TGCAGCGTGGGGACAGGGTTTTTGGGTCTGGCAGATACGCAGTATTTT.